Following are 29 T cell receptor beta chains from one sample sequenced in a study of OX40 agonist ivuxolimab in advanced cancers. Sequencing used immunoSEQ multiplex PCR; TCRdb keeps in-frame clones, though not all of them. The table records tens of thousands of clones, around nine tenths of them present only once. This material consisted of CD4+ or CD8+ T cells sorted from blood, taken in a trial of the OX40 agonist ivuxolimab. These receptors were obtained from an adult with an advanced solid tumor such as melanoma, head and neck, liver or kidney cancer.

The V and J genes are TRBV15 and TRBJ1-2, with D perhaps matching TRBD1 (6 bases). V was shortened by 3 bases and J by 5 bases, with 16 bases between the two germline ends. The CDR3 is 15 amino acids. Germline CDR1 is LNHNV and CDR2 is YYDKDF (reference sequence). CDR3 residues: CATSREGGGWYGYTF. CDR3 DNA sequence: TGTGCCACCAGCAGGGAAGGGGGGGGCTGGTATGGCTACACCTTC. Drawing the rest from reference TRBV15 and TRBJ1-2, the complete variable domain is DAMVIQNPRYQVTQFGKPVTLSCSQTLNHNVMYWYQQKSSQAPKLLFHYYDKDFNNEADTPDNFQSRRPNTSFCFLDIRSPGLGDTAMYLCATSREGGGWYGYTFGSGTRLTVV.

V gene TRBV27 combines with J gene TRBJ2-1, with 8 nucleotides matching TRBD2. V was clipped by 1 base and J by 3 bases; unmatched bases: 8. The CDR3 extends over 17 amino acids. The germline V gene has CDR1 MNHEY and CDR2 SMNVEV (reference sequence). CDR3 in amino acids: CASSLWSSGNNYNEQFF. DNA for the CDR3: TGTGCCAGCAGTTTATGGAGTAGCGGGAATAACTACAATGAGCAGTTCTTC.

The rearrangement links TRBV28 to TRBJ1-2; the match to TRBD1 covers 7 bases. This CDR3 has 12 residues. Per the germline V gene, CDR1 is MDHEN and CDR2 is SYDVKM. Losses at the gene ends were 8 bases for V and 4 bases for J; bases not matched to a gene: 4. CDR3 sequence: CASGDRAYGYTF. The CDR3 DNA reads as TGTGCCAGCGGAGACAGGGCCTATGGCTACACCTTC.

This chain links TRBV27 with TRBJ2-1, with 8 bases matching TRBD2. Germline values: CDR1 MNHEY, CDR2 SMNVEV (reference sequence). V lost 3 bases, J lost 0 bases, and 1 base stayed unmatched. The CDR3 length is 15 residues. This chain's CDR3 is CASSFGRVSYNEQFF. The CDR3 DNA sequence: TGTGCCAGCAGTTTCGGGAGGGTCTCCTACAATGAGCAGTTCTTC.

The chain joins TRBV29-1 to TRBJ2-7; TRBD1 matches at 8 bases. Germline CDR1 and CDR2: SQVTM and ANQGSEA. This CDR3 contains 14 residues. V lost 6 bases to trimming and J lost 0 bases; unmatched junction nucleotides: 7. The DNA for the CDR3 is TGCAGCGTCGGGGACAGGTTTAGCTCCTACGAGCAGTACTTC. This encodes CSVGDRFSSYEQYF.

V gene TRBV6-1 combines with J gene TRBJ2-3; D might be TRBD2 (7 bases). There are 17 residues in the CDR3. Per germline, CDR1 MNHNS and CDR2 SASEGT. V was cut by 4 bases and J by 1 base, with 18 bases left in between. CDR3: CASSAFLGRTGTDTQYF. CDR3 nucleotide sequence: TGTGCCAGCAGTGCCTTTCTCGGGAGGACAGGCACAGATACGCAGTATTTT.

The chain uses TRBV5-4 and TRBJ2-5, with D perhaps TRBD1 (7 bases). This CDR3 region has 15 residues. In germline, CDR1 is SGHNT, CDR2 YYREEE (reference sequence). The germline V and J ends were trimmed by 4 bases and 5 bases, with 18 bases remaining between them. For the CDR3, the DNA is TGTGCCAGCAGCCGCGGGGACAGTATTTCGGAGACCCAGTACTTC. Protein sequence: CASSRGDSISETQYF.

The chain joins TRBV5-4 to TRBJ2-2, with TRBD1 matching 11 bases. This CDR3 has 15 amino acids. Per germline, CDR1 SGHNT and CDR2 YYREEE (reference sequence). Trimming cost V 4 bases and J 6 bases; bases outside gene matches: 5. The CDR3 region has the DNA TGTGCCAGCAGCGAGGGACAGGGGGTGGCCGGGGAGCTGTTTTTT. Its protein is CASSEGQGVAGELFF.

This rearrangement joins TRBV9 to TRBJ2-3; a possible D gene is TRBD1 (5 bases). The V gene's germline CDR1 is SGDLS and CDR2 YYNGEE. CDR3 length: 16 residues. Trimming pared 0 bases from V and 2 bases from J, leaving 13 bases between. The CDR3 is CASSVAVAGYTDTQYF. DNA of the CDR3: TGTGCCAGCAGCGTAGCGGTTGCAGGGTACACAGATACGCAGTATTTT.

This clone has just a few counts. The rearrangement uses TRBV29-1 and TRBJ1-2; D is perhaps TRBD1 (6 bases). Germline V gene data show CDR1 as SQVTM and CDR2 as ANQGSEA. CDR3 length: 12 residues. V gave up 5 bases and J gave up 6 bases, with 13 bases separating them. CDR3: CSVRQGFHGYTF. The CDR3 DNA sequence: TGCAGCGTTCGTCAGGGGTTCCATGGCTACACCTTC.

The chain combines TRBV11-1 with TRBJ2-3; 8 bases line up with TRBD1. J gave up 0 bases and V 1 base, and 6 bases lay outside the gene matches. Germline CDR1 reads SGHAT; CDR2 reads FQDESV (reference sequence). The CDR3 spans 17 residues. In nucleotides, the CDR3 is TGTGCCAGCAGCTTAGGATTCAGGGGGCTAAGCACAGATACGCAGTATTTT. Its protein is CASSLGFRGLSTDTQYF. The complete variable domain, with remaining parts taken from reference TRBV11-1 and TRBJ2-3, reads EAEVAQSPRYKITEKSQAVAFWCDPISGHATLYWYRQILGQGPELLVQFQDESVVDDSQLPKDRFSAERLKGVDSTLKIQPAELGDSAMYLCASSLGFRGLSTDTQYFGPGTRLTVL.

The chain couples TRBV19 to TRBJ1-2; D unresolved. V lost 5 bases and J 3 bases, leaving 7 bases between the germline ends. CDR3 size: 12 residues. Germline V gene data show CDR1 as LNHDA and CDR2 as SQIVND (reference sequence). The CDR3 bases are TGTGCCAGTAGTCAGGTATACTATGGCTACACCTTC. Protein product: CASSQVYYGYTF.

The chain recombines TRBV9 with TRBJ2-3, with TRBD1 identical over 8 bases. From germline, CDR1 is SGDLS and CDR2 YYNGEE. The CDR3 length is 17 residues. The junction had 8 bases not matched to a gene; V was cut back by 1 base and J by 1 base. CDR3 in DNA: TGTGCCAGCAGCGTATTAGTCGGGGGACAGGGCACAGATACGCAGTATTTT. This encodes CASSVLVGGQGTDTQYF.

A single count supports this clone. This sequence joins TRBV5-4 and TRBJ1-6; the D is unclear. Germline CDR1 reads SGHNT; CDR2 reads YYREEE (reference sequence). The CDR3 covers 15 residues. The V end lost 4 bases, the J end lost 5 bases, and 13 bases lay between the germline ends. CDR3 DNA: TGTGCCAGCAGCCCCCACGGACCCCATAATTCACCCCTCCACTTT. As protein: CASSPHGPHNSPLHF. The full variable domain, in which reference TRBV5-4 and TRBJ1-6 provide the parts outside the CDR3, is ETGVTQSPTHLIKTRGQQVTLRCSSQSGHNTVSWYQQALGQGPQFIFQYYREEENGRGNFPPRFSGLQFPNYSSELNVNALELDDSALYLCASSPHGPHNSPLHFGNGTRLTVT.

This sequence joins TRBV6-6 and TRBJ1-2; no clear D gene. This CDR3 is built from 12 residues. CDR1 is MNHNY and CDR2 is SVGAGI in the germline V gene (reference sequence). V was clipped by 8 bases and J by 4 bases, with 11 bases between them. The CDR3 region has the DNA TGTGCCAGCCATTTTGGCCCCTATGGCTACACCTTC. It codes for CASHFGPYGYTF.

The gene calls are TRBV7-2 and TRBJ2-7; no clear D gene. The CDR3 is made up of 15 amino acids. Trimming stripped 1 base from V and 3 bases from J, with 13 bases between. CDR1 and CDR2 (germline): SGHTA, FQGNSA. CDR3 sequence: CASSLGVVNIYEQYF. The DNA for the CDR3 is TGTGCCAGCAGCTTAGGGGTGGTCAATATCTACGAGCAGTACTTC.

This sequence joins TRBV9 and TRBJ2-2; 9 positions match TRBD1. CDR1 is SGDLS, CDR2 YYNGEE, per germline. The CDR3 totals 16 residues. V gave up 2 bases and J gave up 7 bases; unmatched junction bases: 9. The CDR3 is CASSVRGQGSFGELFF. The CDR3 bases are TGTGCCAGCAGCGTCCGGGGACAGGGTTCTTTCGGGGAGCTGTTTTTT. The complete variable domain, with remaining parts taken from reference TRBV9 and TRBJ2-2, reads DSGVTQTPKHLITATGQRVTLRCSPRSGDLSVYWYQQSLDQGLQFLIQYYNGEERAKGNILERFSAQQFPDLHSELNLSSLELGDSALYFCASSVRGQGSFGELFFGEGSRLTVL.

This clone was detected once. V is TRBV10-1 and J is TRBJ2-3, with no clear D. Germline-derived CDR1 and CDR2 are WNHNN and SYGVQD (reference sequence). CDR3 length: 14 amino acids. V lost 0 bases and J lost 4, with 8 bases in between. The CDR3 nucleotides are TGCGCCAGCAGTGAGTCGTGGGTACCAGATACGCAGTATTTT. Translated, it gives CASSESWVPDTQYF.

The chain uses TRBV25-1 and TRBJ1-3; no clear D. Germline loops: CDR1 MGHDK, CDR2 SYGVNS. Trimming took 2 bases from V and 1 from J, leaving 12 bases between them. The CDR3 consists of 16 residues. CDR3 sequence reads: CASSESVGSSGNTIYF. The CDR3 bases are TGTGCCAGCAGTGAAAGCGTAGGGTCATCTGGAAACACCATATATTTT. Full variable domain (rest looked up from reference TRBV25-1 and TRBJ1-3): EADIYQTPRYLVIGTGKKITLECSQTMGHDKMYWYQQDPGMELHLIHYSYGVNSTEKGDLSSESTVSRIRTEHFPLTLESARPSHTSQYLCASSESVGSSGNTIYFGEGSWLTVV.

The chain is built from TRBV2 and TRBJ1-4; tentative D call: TRBD1 (6 bases). Germline CDR1 and CDR2: SNHLY and FYNNEI. Trimming stripped 3 bases from V and 3 bases from J, with 20 bases between. The CDR3 sequence is 18 residues long. The CDR3 sequence: CASSERMVGGVSNEKLFF. DNA of the CDR3: TGTGCCAGCAGTGAGAGGATGGTGGGGGGCGTATCTAATGAAAAACTGTTTTTT. The full variable domain, completed using reference TRBV2 and TRBJ1-4, is EPEVTQTPSHQVTQMGQEVILRCVPISNHLYFYWYRQILGQKVEFLVSFYNNEISEKSEIFDDQFSVERPDGSNFTLKIRSTKLEDSAMYFCASSERMVGGVSNEKLFFGSGTQLSVL.

The chain is built from TRBV28 and TRBJ2-7; a possible D gene is TRBD2 (6 bases). V lost 11 bases, J lost 0 bases, and 11 bases lay in between. CDR1 and CDR2 from the germline V gene are MDHEN and SYDVKM. The length of the CDR3 is 12 residues. CDR3 protein: CAGGSYSYEQYF. The CDR3 DNA reads as TGTGCCGGGGGGTCCTACTCCTACGAGCAGTACTTC.

The V gene is TRBV6-1, the J gene TRBJ2-1; D is possibly TRBD1 (5 bases). The CDR3 has 15 amino acids. V shed 3 bases and J shed 3 bases, with 12 bases lying between them. The germline gives CDR1 MNHNS, CDR2 SASEGT. CDR3 sequence reads: CASSEAAGIYNEQFF. The CDR3 DNA reads as TGTGCCAGCAGTGAGGCGGCAGGGATCTACAATGAGCAGTTCTTC.

The chain links TRBV5-8 to TRBJ1-3; a possible D gene is TRBD1 (6 bases). This CDR3 spans 14 amino acids. Germline CDR1 is SGHTS and CDR2 is YDEGEE. V lost 0 bases to trimming and J lost 4 bases, with 8 bases between them. CDR3 residues: CASSLAGVGNTIYF. CDR3 nucleotides: TGTGCCAGCAGCTTGGCAGGGGTCGGAAACACCATATATTTT.

CDR3 in amino acids: CSVVYAVTGGTQYF. CDR3 nucleotide sequence: TGCAGCGTTGTTTACGCGGTGACAGGGGGAACCCAGTACTTC. V usage is TRBV29-1 and J usage is TRBJ2-5; TRBD1 agrees at 9 bases. Germline V gene lookup returns CDR1 SQVTM and CDR2 ANQGSEA. This CDR3 comprises 14 residues. Trimming removed 4 bases from V and 8 bases from J; junction bases left unmatched: 11.

V and J are TRBV19 and TRBJ2-1, with 10 bases aligning to TRBD2. The CDR3 runs 15 residues. The V gene end was trimmed by 3 bases and the J gene end by 4 bases; junction bases not matched to a gene: 3. Germline V gene sequence: CDR1 LNHDA, CDR2 SQIVND (reference sequence). CDR3 DNA: TGTGCCAGTAGTATGCTAGCGGGGGTTTACAATGAGCAGTTCTTC. Translated, it gives CASSMLAGVYNEQFF.

The chain is built from TRBV30 and TRBJ1-4; 7 nucleotides align to TRBD1. With V trimmed by 3 bases and J by 4 bases, 17 bases remained unmatched. Germline CDR1 reads GTSNPN; CDR2 reads SVGIG (reference sequence). The CDR3 covers 18 residues. As DNA, the CDR3 is TGTGCCTGGAGCCATGAAACAGGGGTTGGGGGCCTTAATGAAAAACTGTTTTTT. Its translation is CAWSHETGVGGLNEKLFF.

Notes on this clone: Sequence at one end of the junction differs from germline and may be a read error. The chain uses TRBV6-5 and TRBJ1-4; D is unclear. Looked up from germline, CDR1 is MNHEY and CDR2 is SVGAGI. This CDR3 comprises 11 residues. In DNA form, the CDR3 reads TGTGCCAGCAGGGCTAACGAAAAACTGTTTTTT. Its translation: CASRANEKLFF.

As DNA, the CDR3 is TGTGCCAGCACCCAACGGGGGGGGACACACTACGAGCAGTACTTC. Translated: CASTQRGGTHYEQYF. The chain carries TRBV5-4 and TRBJ2-7; 8 bases match TRBD2. V gave up 6 bases and J gave up 3 bases; unmatched junction bases: 11. CDR3 size: 15 residues. Germline-derived CDR1 and CDR2 are SGHNT and YYREEE (reference sequence).

The chain joins TRBV10-3 to TRBJ1-6, with 8 bases aligning to TRBD1. This CDR3 is built from 15 residues. Germline V CDR1 and CDR2: ENHRY, SYGVKD. J was trimmed by 10 bases and V by 3 bases; bases with no gene match: 8. The CDR3, as DNA: TGTGCCATCAGTGACTCCGGGACAGGTTTATCACCCCTCCACTTT. Translated: CAISDSGTGLSPLHF.